Only a few counts were recorded for the clone carrying this T cell receptor beta chain. Antigen unknown. Together with a sample-barcoded 5' primer, a J-beta primer mix was included in a second PCR lasting about 7 to 11 cycles. Each CDR3 protein is one row after TCRdb ran MiXCR on the 5' RACE reads. The sample shows 1.5 million to 2 million distinct CDR3 sequences, 25% to 30% of them seen only once. This entry is derived from a study of blood T cells in healthy people across ages. Study-wide context: Template switching recovered approximately one barcoded beta molecule for every two T cells.

Study-level points and caveats: Unsorted PBMCs ruled out conclusive naive versus antigen-experienced comparison.

Germline lookup yields CDR1 SGHVS and CDR2 FQNEAQ. The V end was cut by 5 bases, the J end by 9 bases, with 11 bases between. The length of the CDR3 is 12 residues. The sequence was obtained from a woman aged 25 to 39 in good health. The sequenced sample was blood. The chain employs TRBV7-8 and TRBJ2-1; D unresolved. The CDR3 DNA follows: TGTGCCAGCAGCCACCCAGCTGGTGAGCAGTTCTTC. Translating gives CASSHPAGEQFF.